This is a list of T cell receptor beta chains from one sample in a study of T cell responses to AZD1222 COVID-19 vaccine. This table comes from immunoSEQ multiplex PCR, and its TCRdb copy is limited to in-frame clones, with some not included. The sample yields roughly 150,000 clones, roughly 92% seen once. Sequencing used peripheral blood, obtained on day 0 of AZD1222 vaccination. The receptors derive from an adult in good health. Each CDR3 is given with its conserved first and last residue. A D gene is named only where the DNA matches it firmly. The size field is filled for only some rows; it gives once, few, many or a size class.

>16|-|-|TRBJ1-2|TRBV14
CASSLSRRGANYGYTF
TGTGCCAGCAGCCTATCCCGCAGGGGCGCTAACTATGGCTACACCTTC
>13|-|once|TRBJ1-1|TRBV9
CASSPHGGTEAFF
TGTGCCAGCAGCCCCCATGGGGGCACTGAAGCTTTCTTT
>14|-|-|TRBJ1-3|TRBV28
CASSLGNSGNTIYF
TGTGCCAGCAGTTTGGGGAACTCTGGAAACACCATATATTTT
>11|-|-|TRBJ1-4|TRBV19
CASATNEKLFF
TGTGCCAGTGCAACTAATGAAAAACTGTTTTTT
>14|TRBD1|-|TRBJ2-4|TRBV3-1/TRBV3-2
CASSPPGQRDIQYF
TGTGCCAGCAGTCCACCGGGACAGAGGGACATTCAGTACTTC
>14|-|-|TRBJ1-1|TRBV6-2/TRBV6-3
CASSLIGGGTEAFF
TGTGCCAGCAGTTTGATCGGGGGTGGCACTGAAGCTTTCTTT
>11|-|-|TRBJ2-7|TRBV12-3/TRBV12-4
CASSDSYEQYF
TGTGCCAGCAGTGACAGCTACGAGCAGTACTTC
>14|-|-|TRBJ2-7|TRBV9
CASSATSSTHEQYF
TGTGCCAGCAGCGCAACTAGCAGTACCCACGAGCAGTACTTC
>17|TRBD1|-|TRBJ1-3|TRBV7-2
CASSLGQGFLSGNTIYF
TGTGCCAGCAGCTTGGGACAGGGGTTCCTCTCTGGAAACACCATATATTTT
>15|TRBD1|-|TRBJ1-4|TRBV6-5
CASSEGGQGVEKLFF
TGTGCCAGCTCTGAGGGGGGACAGGGTGTGGAAAAACTGTTTTTT
>19|-|-|TRBJ1-5|TRBV6-2/TRBV6-3
CASSYSWTQLKGSNQPQHF
TGTGCCAGCAGTTACTCGTGGACTCAATTAAAGGGGAGCAATCAGCCCCAGCATTTT
>15|-|-|TRBJ1-4|TRBV19
CASSPQAPPGEKLFF
TGTGCCAGTAGTCCCCAAGCCCCGCCTGGGGAAAAACTGTTTTTT
>16|TRBD1|-|TRBJ1-5|TRBV28
CASSSVDRGGNQPQHF
TGTGCCAGCAGTTCCGTGGACAGGGGTGGCAATCAGCCCCAGCATTTT
>17|TRBD1|-|TRBJ1-1|TRBV2
CATQATRDRVRDTEAFF
TGTGCCACCCAAGCAACCAGGGACAGGGTAAGGGACACTGAAGCTTTCTTT
>13|TRBD1|-|TRBJ1-5|TRBV12-3/TRBV12-4
CASRAGGSQPQHF
TGTGCCAGCAGGGCAGGGGGATCCCAGCCCCAGCATTTT
>14|TRBD1|-|TRBJ1-5|TRBV28
CASTIQGGNQPQHF
TGTGCCAGCACTATACAGGGGGGAAATCAGCCCCAGCATTTT
>16|-|-|TRBJ1-3|TRBV7-5
CARSLTGLHSGNTIYF
TGTGCCAGAAGCTTGACAGGGCTCCACTCTGGAAACACCATATATTTT
>11|-|-|TRBJ1-2|TRBV18
CASSLLHGYTF
TGTGCCAGCTCACTTTTACATGGCTACACCTTC
>15|-|-|TRBJ1-4|TRBV2
CASRATDTTNEKLFF
TGTGCCAGCAGGGCAACAGATACAACTAATGAAAAACTGTTTTTT
>14|-|-|TRBJ2-7|TRBV5-6
CASSFGSSSYEQYF
TGTGCCAGCAGCTTTGGGTCGAGCTCCTACGAGCAGTACTTC
>16|TRBD2|-|TRBJ2-3|TRBV6-2/TRBV6-3
CASSIPGTSGRGRQYF
TGTGCCAGCAGTATCCCCGGGACTAGCGGGAGGGGACGGCAGTATTTT
>14|-|-|TRBJ1-1|TRBV5-1
CASSYGDGLDEAFF
TGCGCCAGCAGCTACGGCGATGGACTCGATGAAGCTTTCTTT
>14|-|-|TRBJ1-5|TRBV7-8
CASSRDHSNQPQHF
TGTGCCAGCAGCCGAGATCATAGCAATCAGCCCCAGCATTTT
>16|TRBD2|-|TRBJ2-7|TRBV9
CASSVGASGNSYEQYF
TGTGCCAGCAGCGTAGGGGCTAGCGGAAACTCCTACGAGCAGTACTTC
>14|-|-|TRBJ2-7|TRBV3-1/TRBV3-2
CASTATATLQEQYF
TGTGCCAGCACCGCTACGGCCACCCTGCAGGAGCAGTACTTC
>13|-|-|TRBJ1-2|TRBV12-3/TRBV12-4
CASSRHGDYGYTF
TGTGCCAGCAGTCGCCACGGGGACTATGGCTACACCTTC
>12|-|-|TRBJ2-3|TRBV7-9
CASSSEPDTQYF
TGTGCCAGCAGCTCTGAGCCAGATACGCAGTATTTT
>18|TRBD2|once|TRBJ2-7|TRBV2
CASSSTDLAGGFLYEQYF
TGTGCCAGCAGTTCGACTGATTTAGCGGGAGGCTTTCTCTACGAGCAGTACTTC
>15|TRBD1|-|TRBJ1-6|TRBV5-8
CASSIGQADLPTLHF
TGTGCCAGCAGCATCGGACAGGCCGATCTACCAACCCTCCACTTT
>19|-|-|TRBJ1-5|TRBV19
CASRKSPIRGGPKNQPQHF
TGTGCCAGTAGAAAGTCCCCGATTCGGGGGGGCCCGAAGAATCAGCCCCAGCATTTT
>13|-|-|TRBJ2-1|TRBV7-2
CASSSESGNEQFF
TGTGCCAGCAGCTCCGAGTCCGGGAATGAGCAGTTCTTC
>16|TRBD1|-|TRBJ2-1|TRBV7-3
CASSPPGTASYNEQFF
TGTGCCAGCAGCCCCCCAGGGACAGCGTCCTACAATGAGCAGTTCTTC
>19|TRBD1|-|TRBJ1-1|TRBV18
CASSLRTYGQGIENTEAFF
TGTGCCAGCTCACTTCGGACCTATGGACAGGGAATCGAGAACACTGAAGCTTTCTTT
>11|TRBD1|-|TRBJ1-4|TRBV30
CAWERQGFLFF
TGTGCCTGGGAACGACAGGGTTTTTTGTTTTTT
>15|-|-|TRBJ1-3|TRBV10-2
CATYGPETSGNTIYF
TGCGCCACCTATGGTCCGGAGACCTCTGGAAACACCATATATTTT
>15|TRBD2|-|TRBJ2-1|TRBV9
CASSVTTSGRNEQFF
TGTGCCAGCAGCGTAACGACTAGCGGGAGGAATGAGCAGTTCTTC
>18|TRBD2|-|TRBJ2-1|TRBV28
CASSLGTSGVAGLNEQFF
TGTGCCAGCAGTTTAGGGACTAGCGGGGTTGCGGGCCTGAATGAGCAGTTCTTC
>16|-|once|TRBJ2-1|TRBV28
CASSSSGFQSYNEQFF
TGTGCCAGCAGTTCCTCAGGGTTTCAATCCTACAATGAGCAGTTCTTC
>14|-|-|TRBJ1-6|TRBV27
CASSFRENYSPLHF
TGTGCCAGCAGTTTCCGGGAAAACTATTCACCCCTCCACTTT
>12|-|-|TRBJ1-1|TRBV12-3/TRBV12-4
CASSTRRAEAFF
TGTGCCAGCAGTACCCGACGGGCGGAAGCTTTCTTT